The clone carrying this T cell receptor beta chain was counted only a few times. Its antigen is not identified. The data are from a study of human T cells and chemical hapten exposure. This CDR3 comprises 13 residues. CDR1 and CDR2 from the germline V gene are MNHNS and SASEGT. V was shortened by 1 base and J by 5 bases, with 8 bases between the two germline ends. The study's findings and limits: PT1 expanded TCR numbers rose with patch test score.

Time point denoted: patch test 1, 2 weeks after DPC sensitization. Treatment specified: therapeutic diphenylcyclopropenone sensitization with weekly scalp DPC. Alopecia patients between 18 and 70 years old and suitable for DPC were used as donors. The library gave individual cDNA molecules unique molecular identifiers. In TCRdb, the RACE reads were re-called with MiXCR into one record per CDR3 protein. Of about 120,000 distinct CDR3 sequences detected, roughly an eighth appear once; the ten largest clones hold 0.92%. The sample consisted of whole blood, taken in connection with sensitization to the hapten diphenylcyclopropenone (DPC). This clonotype was sampled from a man between 18 and 35 years old with alopecia areata. Some clones in this sample may be carry-over from other donors' samples. The chain combines TRBV6-1 with TRBJ1-1; D gene uncertain. The CDR3 nucleotides read TGTGCCAGCAGTGAAGATCGTCGTACTGAAGCTTTCTTT. This encodes CASSEDRRTEAFF.